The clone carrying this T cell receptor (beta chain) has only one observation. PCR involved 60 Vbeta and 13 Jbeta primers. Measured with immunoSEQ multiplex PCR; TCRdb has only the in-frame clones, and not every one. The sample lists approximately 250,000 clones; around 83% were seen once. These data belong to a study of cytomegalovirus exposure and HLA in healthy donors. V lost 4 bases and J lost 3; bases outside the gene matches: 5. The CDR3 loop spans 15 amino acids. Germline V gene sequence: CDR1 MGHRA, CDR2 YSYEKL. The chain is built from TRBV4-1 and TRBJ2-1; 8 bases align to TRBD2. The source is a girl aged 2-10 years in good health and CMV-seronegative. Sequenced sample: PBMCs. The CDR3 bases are TGCGCCAGCAGCCCAAGCGGGAGAAACTACAATGAGCAGTTCTTC. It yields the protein CASSPSGRNYNEQFF.